This TCR beta chain was recorded in a study of blood T cells in healthy people across ages. This clonotype was seen many times. CDR3 length: 14 amino acids. With V trimmed by 3 bases and J by 5 bases, 4 bases remained unmatched. The V gene's germline CDR1 is SQVTM and CDR2 ANQGSEA. The authors ran a second PCR of roughly 6 to 11 cycles using a sample-barcoded 5' primer and a J-beta primer mix. TCRdb redid the calling of the 5' RACE reads with MiXCR, one entry per CDR3 protein. Found here are about 930,000 distinct CDR3 sequences, around 29% of them singletons; the top ten hold roughly 10%. This sample also belongs to another study, concerning T cells of mothers and their children.

Sequences were obtained from blood. This receptor was taken from a woman aged 40 to 50 in good health. The chain links TRBV29-1 to TRBJ2-2, with 9 nucleotides matching TRBD1. CDR3 residues: CSVDKTGGTGELFF. As DNA, the CDR3 is TGCAGCGTTGATAAGACAGGGGGTACCGGGGAGCTGTTTTTT.